This T cell receptor (beta chain) was captured by sequencing in a study of T-cell memory formation after mild COVID-19. Whole-study context: Clustering of TCRs was largely donor specific.

The CDR3 extends over 16 amino acids. With 5 bases clipped from V and 1 base from J, the junction kept 10 bases outside the gene matches. Germline lookup yields CDR1 SEHNR and CDR2 FQNEAQ (reference sequence). This clonotype was seen only a few times. TCRdb fed the 5' RACE reads into MiXCR, producing one record per CDR3 protein. Of some 68,000 distinct CDR3 sequences in the sample, 15% to 20% were seen once. The receptor was derived from an adult woman who had mild COVID-19 (a few samples of this study predate the infection). Cell type and time point are not known. The sequenced sample consisted of PBMCs or a T cell subset sorted from them (not recorded which). The gene calls are TRBV7-9 and TRBJ1-2; 7 nucleotides align to TRBD1. CDR3 sequence reads: CASSPLGGQFNYGYTF. The CDR3 DNA reads TGTGCCAGCAGCCCACTCGGGGGACAGTTTAACTATGGCTACACCTTC.